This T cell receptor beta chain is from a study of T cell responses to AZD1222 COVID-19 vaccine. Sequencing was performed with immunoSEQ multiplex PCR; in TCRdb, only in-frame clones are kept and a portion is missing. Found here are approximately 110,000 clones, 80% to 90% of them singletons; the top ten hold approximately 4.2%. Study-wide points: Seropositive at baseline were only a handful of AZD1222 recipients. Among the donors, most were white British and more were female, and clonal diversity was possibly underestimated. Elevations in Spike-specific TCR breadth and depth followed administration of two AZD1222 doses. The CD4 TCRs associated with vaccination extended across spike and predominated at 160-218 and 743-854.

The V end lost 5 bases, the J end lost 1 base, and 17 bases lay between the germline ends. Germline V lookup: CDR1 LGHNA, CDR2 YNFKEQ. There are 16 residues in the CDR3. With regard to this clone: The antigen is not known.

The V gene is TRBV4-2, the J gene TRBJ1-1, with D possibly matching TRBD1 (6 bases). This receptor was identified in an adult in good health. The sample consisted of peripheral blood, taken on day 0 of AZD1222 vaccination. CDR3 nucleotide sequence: TGTGCCAGCAGCTCTCCCCAGGGCAGGGGGAACACTGAAGCTTTCTTT. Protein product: CASSSPQGRGNTEAFF.